Given below is one T cell receptor (beta chain) in context. This entry belongs to a study of blood T cell repertoires in COVID-19. Overall study: Acute-phase and convalescent COVID-19 samples originated in the United States, Italy and Spain. T cells, B-cell-depleted T cells, or PBMCs provided the cDNA or gDNA that served as material.

Under the authors' procedure: Estimates of nucleated cell counts were drawn from the amplification of reference gene primers. Produced via immunoSEQ multiplex PCR; TCRdb's table is partial and in-frame only. V and J calls plus clone size are reproduced from that table; the DNA served to infer D and trimming. Of about 100,000 clones listed, about 78% were seen once; the top ten hold approximately 8.9%. Sequencing was done on a sample of peripheral blood. The sequence derives from a man aged 50 to 59 who had recovered from COVID-19.

The CDR3 DNA sequence: TGTGCCACCAGTGCCCCCTCAGCGGGGGGGCGAGATACGCAGTATTTT. It codes for CATSAPSAGGRDTQYF. The chain combines TRBV24-1 with TRBJ2-3, with TRBD2 matching over 10 bases. Germline loops: CDR1 KGHDR, CDR2 SFDVKD. V was clipped by 5 bases and J by 5 bases; unmatched bases: 9. This CDR3 spans 16 amino acids.